The source of this TCR beta chain is a study of cytomegalovirus exposure and HLA in healthy donors. Study-wide findings and caveats: Overall, some 160 TCR beta chains were annotated as cytomegalovirus-associated.

This CDR3 is 18 amino acids long. Germline assignment: CDR1 MNHEY and CDR2 SMNVEV (reference sequence). The ends lost 5 bases at V and 1 base at J; junction bases unmatched: 15. Points on this clone: The antigen remains undetermined.

Primers for the PCR totalled 60 Vbeta and 13 Jbeta. The method was immunoSEQ multiplex PCR; TCRdb's version includes in-frame clones alone and lacks a portion of them. Counted here are about 140,000 clones, roughly 80% occurring once; the ten biggest clones make up about 3.1%. The V call is TRBV27, the J call TRBJ1-2; 8 bases match TRBD1. Input material: PBMCs. This TCR derives from a man aged 40-55 years in good health and CMV-seronegative. The DNA for the CDR3 is TGTGCCAGCAGTCGAGGGTTGGACAGGGAAGGAGGTAACTATGGCTACACCTTC. Protein product: CASSRGLDREGGNYGYTF.